This T cell receptor (beta chain) is from a study of human T cells and chemical hapten exposure. General study findings and limits: Healthy individuals' immune responses may differ from those of donors, who had alopecia. With regard to DPC sensitization, TCRs above 1 in 1000 frequency did not change.

V dropped 1 base and J dropped 2 bases, with 18 bases sitting between them. The CDR3 totals 17 residues. The germline V gene has CDR1 SGHRS and CDR2 YFSETQ. Remarks on this clonotype: Its antigen remains unknown.

Time point reported: patch test 2, 6 weeks after DPC sensitization. Regarding treatment: therapeutic diphenylcyclopropenone sensitization with weekly scalp DPC. TCRdb redid the calling of the RACE reads with MiXCR, one entry per CDR3 protein. This sample carries about 80,000 distinct CDR3 sequences, roughly 10% of them seen once, and the ten largest clones take 2% to 2.5%. The sequence was obtained from a woman under 40 with alopecia areata. Some clones in this sample may be carry-over from other donors' samples. This chain joins TRBV5-1 and TRBJ1-2; possibly TRBD1 for D (6 bases). This material consisted of whole blood, taken in connection with sensitization to the hapten diphenylcyclopropenone (DPC). CDR3: CASSLSMGATRNYGYTF. CDR3 coding DNA: TGCGCCAGCAGCTTGAGCATGGGGGCAACCCGAAACTATGGCTACACCTTC.